What follows are 28 T cell receptor beta chains derived from one specimen sequenced in a study of vaccination and CD4 T cells after COVID-19 (dated by TCRdb to between 2021 and 2024). These TCRs' antigens remain unknown. The meaning of the sample's time point label: late sampling 161 to 241 days after vaccination in a few convalescent patients. The treatment or condition label of this sample denotes: approximately 9-day PBMC culture with coronavirus spike peptide pools or control peptides (ViraFEST assay). Libraries were prepared through PCR. The listed sequencing device is Illumina iSeq 100. DNA from cultured CD4+ T cells underwent TCR sequencing with the Oncomine TCR Beta short-read assay at the Johns Hopkins FTIC core. TCRdb cleaned the public reads at Q25 with fastp, built clones with MiXCR and kept in-frame beta chains. For every CDR3 protein sequence, its rows merge into one entry that carries the most common genes and DNA. Here the sample has about 16,000 distinct CDR3 sequences; under 55% occur a single time. The top ten clonotypes cover around 16% of the sample.

The sequenced sample was CD4+ T cells from blood, cultured in vitro, obtained about 7 months after SARS-CoV-2 vaccination. Receptor source: a human donor who had recovered from COVID-19.

The genes are TRBV11-2 and TRBJ2-3; 8 bases fit TRBD2. Germline V gives CDR1 SGHAT, CDR2 FQNNGV. J was trimmed by 6 bases and V by 8 bases; bases with no gene match: 10. The CDR3 has 14 amino acids. In DNA form, the CDR3 reads TGTGCCAGCTTCCTGCGGGGGGCTCGGGATACGCAGTATTTT. This codes for CASFLRGARDTQYF.

CDR3 region: CASSLSGVYTELFF. The CDR3 nucleotides read TGTGCCAGCAGCTTAAGCGGAGTCTATACGGAGCTGTTTTTT. The chain recombines TRBV11-3 with TRBJ2-2; tentatively, D is TRBD2 (5 bases). The CDR3 has 14 amino acids. In germline, CDR1 is SGHNT, CDR2 YENEEA. V shed 2 bases and J shed 10 bases, with 14 bases lying between them.

Only a few counts were recorded for this clonotype. The V and J genes are TRBV20-1 and TRBJ1-2, with 9 bases aligning to TRBD1. The CDR3 loop spans 12 amino acids. Germline CDR1 reads DFQATT; CDR2 reads SNEGSKA (reference sequence). V lost 6 bases to trimming and J lost 4 bases; unmatched junction nucleotides: 3. CDR3 DNA sequence: TGCAGTGCAGCGACAGGGGGCTATGGCTACACCTTC. Its translation: CSAATGGYGYTF.

The chain employs TRBV20-1 and TRBJ2-7, with 10 nucleotides matching TRBD2. This CDR3 comprises 14 residues. The V segment lost 6 bases and the J segment 0 bases; nucleotides outside the gene matches: 5. The V gene's germline CDR1 is DFQATT and CDR2 SNEGSKA (reference sequence). CDR3 sequence (DNA): TGCAGTGCCGGTAGCGGGAGGATCTCCTACGAGCAGTACTTC. Residues: CSAGSGRISYEQYF.

The chain employs TRBV6-4 and TRBJ2-1; TRBD2 aligns across 11 bases. The germline CDR1 and CDR2 sequences are MRHNA and SNTAGT. This CDR3 is built from 16 residues. The V and J ends lost 5 bases and 0 bases, in that order; junction bases with no gene match: 3. In nucleotides, the CDR3 is TGTGCCAGCAGTACTCTAGCGGGAGGCTCCTACAATGAGCAGTTCTTC. This translates into CASSTLAGGSYNEQFF.

This clonotype was recorded a few times. The chain couples TRBV15 to TRBJ1-1, with D possibly matching TRBD1 (5 bases). This CDR3 has 14 amino acids. V was cut by 8 bases and J by 10 bases, with 23 bases left in between. The V gene's germline CDR1 is LNHNV and CDR2 YYDKDF (reference sequence). The CDR3 here is CATEPTSGSGSAFF. The CDR3 DNA is TGTGCCACCGAACCTACTTCGGGGTCAGGGTCAGCTTTCTTT. Filled out from reference TRBV15 and TRBJ1-1, the complete variable domain reads DAMVIQNPRYQVTQFGKPVTLSCSQTLNHNVMYWYQQKSSQAPKLLFHYYDKDFNNEADTPDNFQSRRPNTSFCFLDIRSPGLGDTAMYLCATEPTSGSGSAFFGQGTRLTVV.

The rearrangement uses TRBV10-3 and TRBJ2-7; D unclear. The germline V and J ends were trimmed by 1 base and 3 bases, with 10 bases remaining between them. This CDR3 spans 14 amino acids. The V gene's germline CDR1 is ENHRY and CDR2 SYGVKD. Here the CDR3 reads CAISEFTAVYEQYF. The CDR3 region has the DNA TGTGCCATCAGTGAGTTTACGGCGGTCTACGAGCAGTACTTC.

The chain combines TRBV7-9 with TRBJ2-5; the match to TRBD2 covers 9 bases. The CDR3 is 16 residues long. Losses at the gene ends were 1 base for V and 10 bases for J; bases not matched to a gene: 13. The germline V gene has CDR1 SEHNR and CDR2 FQNEAQ (reference sequence). CDR3 amino acids: CASSLGPGRGGPNQYF. The CDR3 DNA reads as TGTGCCAGCAGCTTAGGCCCTGGGCGGGGGGGCCCCAACCAGTACTTC.

J is TRBJ1-2 and V is TRBV6-2 or TRBV6-3; TRBD1 matches at 9 bases. After removal of 4 bases from V and 8 bases from J, the junction contained 5 bases not matched to a gene. The CDR3 runs 13 residues. Germline V gene sequence: CDR1 MNHEY, CDR2 SVGEGT. The CDR3 loop reads CASSWTGAHGYTF. The DNA of the CDR3 is TGTGCCAGCAGTTGGACAGGGGCTCACGGCTACACCTTC.

This chain uses TRBV6-1 with TRBJ1-6; D may be TRBD1 (5 bases). The germline gives CDR1 MNHNS, CDR2 SASEGT. This CDR3 has 15 amino acids. V was clipped by 8 bases and J by 9 bases, with 20 bases between them. CDR3 nucleotide sequence: TGTGCCAGCCGCCCCGGGGCCCCCATGGGTTCACCCCTCCACTTT. Translation: CASRPGAPMGSPLHF.

The rearrangement joins TRBV24-1 to TRBJ2-7, with D uncertain. Germline V gene data show CDR1 as KGHDR and CDR2 as SFDVKD. Trimming stripped 3 bases from V and 2 bases from J, with 1 base between. This CDR3 has 11 residues. The CDR3 sequence: CATSDTYEQYF. The CDR3 coding sequence is TGTGCCACCAGTGATACCTACGAGCAGTACTTC.

This clonotype occurred once. The chain carries TRBV30 and TRBJ2-7; D unclear. The germline V gene encodes CDR1 GTSNPN and CDR2 SVGIG (reference sequence). The germline V and J ends were trimmed by 4 bases and 2 bases, with 12 bases remaining between them. This CDR3 is 13 amino acids long. The CDR3 sequence is CAWTRARTYEQYF. CDR3 sequence (DNA): TGTGCCTGGACCCGGGCCAGAACCTACGAGCAGTACTTC.

This clonotype showed up just a few times. The chain links TRBV20-1 to TRBJ2-3; no clear D gene. This CDR3 spans 15 amino acids. Germline V gene data show CDR1 as DFQATT and CDR2 as SNEGSKA (reference sequence). V lost 6 bases and J 0 bases, leaving 16 bases between the germline ends. DNA of the CDR3: TGCAGTGCCCCGGTGGGCGGTAGGAGCACAGATACGCAGTATTTT. Encoded protein: CSAPVGGRSTDTQYF.

Details on this clonotype: A much larger clonotype is one base distant, so this may be a read error. The gene calls are TRBV7-3 and TRBJ2-3; D may be TRBD2 (5 bases). CDR3 size: 16 residues. CDR1 and CDR2 (germline): SGHTA, FQGTGA. In DNA, the CDR3 is TGTGCCAACAGCTTAGGTCATCAACTAGGCTTGGATACGCAGTATTTT. Translation gives CANSLGHQLGLDTQYF.

CDR3 in amino acids: CSARALLDWSGEQFF. The DNA for the CDR3 is TGCAGTGCTAGAGCTCTACTGGACTGGTCTGGGGAGCAGTTCTTC. This chain links TRBV20-1 with TRBJ2-1; tentative D call: TRBD2 (5 bases). The CDR3 sequence is 15 residues long. Germline loops: CDR1 DFQATT, CDR2 SNEGSKA (reference sequence). Trimming left V 1 base short and J 10 bases short, with 20 bases between.

The rearrangement joins TRBV20-1 to TRBJ1-5, with 7 nucleotides matching TRBD1. The CDR3 covers 15 residues. The ends lost 2 bases at V and 2 bases at J; junction bases unmatched: 6. From germline, CDR1 is DFQATT and CDR2 SNEGSKA (reference sequence). This CDR3 is CSARRHRGGNQPQHF. The DNA for the CDR3 is TGCAGTGCTAGAAGGCACAGGGGAGGCAATCAGCCCCAGCATTTT.

This clonotype is categorized as medium-sized. The chain carries TRBV28 and TRBJ2-7; 10 bases align to TRBD1. Germline assignment: CDR1 MDHEN and CDR2 SYDVKM. Trimming took 5 bases from V and 2 from J; bases not matched to a gene: 9. This CDR3 is built from 16 residues. The CDR3 sequence is CASSILPGQGTYEQYF. The CDR3 nucleotides are TGTGCCAGCAGTATTTTACCGGGACAGGGGACCTACGAGCAGTACTTC.

CDR3 amino acids: CSARDPGQGYSDEQYF. The CDR3 DNA reads TGCAGTGCTAGAGATCCGGGACAGGGGTATAGCGACGAGCAGTACTTC. The chain uses TRBV20-1 and TRBJ2-7; 10 nucleotides line up with TRBD1. This CDR3 contains 16 residues. Unmatched junction bases numbered 10, after V lost 0 bases and J lost 5 bases. Germline CDR1 is DFQATT and CDR2 is SNEGSKA (reference sequence).

This sequence joins TRBV29-1 and TRBJ2-5; a possible D gene is TRBD1 (6 bases). The CDR3 is 11 residues long. Germline assignment: CDR1 SQVTM and CDR2 ANQGSEA. Between the trimmed V and J ends, which lost 4 bases and 9 bases, there was a span of 12 bases. The CDR3 is CSVVLGAAQYF. The CDR3 coding sequence is TGCAGCGTTGTACTGGGGGCCGCCCAGTACTTC.

V usage is TRBV27 and J usage is TRBJ1-2; 7 bases map to TRBD1. Germline values: CDR1 MNHEY, CDR2 SMNVEV (reference sequence). With V trimmed by 6 bases and J by 4 bases, 8 bases remained unmatched. The CDR3 consists of 14 residues. CDR3: CASRWQGDGYGYTF. In DNA, the CDR3 is TGTGCCAGCAGGTGGCAGGGGGATGGCTATGGCTACACCTTC.

The chain links TRBV7-3 to TRBJ2-3, with TRBD1 matching 10 bases. Trimming removed 0 bases from V and 5 bases from J; junction bases left unmatched: 8. Germline assignment: CDR1 SGHTA and CDR2 FQGTGA. The CDR3 spans 17 residues. The CDR3 loop is CASSLTWSTGGEDTQYF. CDR3 DNA: TGTGCCAGCAGCTTAACGTGGTCGACAGGGGGCGAAGATACGCAGTATTTT.

This clonotype was seen a few times. The chain couples TRBV7-9 to TRBJ2-3; 11 positions agree with TRBD2. CDR3 length: 15 amino acids. Germline CDR1 and CDR2: SEHNR and FQNEAQ (reference sequence). The V and J ends lost 5 bases and 4 bases, in that order; junction bases with no gene match: 5. The CDR3 here is CASSLTSGMADTQYF. In nucleotides, the CDR3 is TGTGCCAGCAGCCTGACTAGCGGGATGGCAGATACGCAGTATTTT.

The rearrangement links TRBV15 to TRBJ2-1; no reliable D call. The germline V and J ends were trimmed by 0 bases and 0 bases, with 6 bases remaining between them. The CDR3 contains 15 residues. Germline CDR1 LNHNV, CDR2 YYDKDF (reference sequence). CDR3 bases: TGTGCCACCAGCAGAGATATAGGCTCCTACAATGAGCAGTTCTTC. Translating gives CATSRDIGSYNEQFF.

This clonotype has a handful of counts. This chain links TRBV11-1 with TRBJ2-2, with D tentatively TRBD1 (6 bases). The CDR3 is made up of 15 amino acids. Per germline, CDR1 SGHAT and CDR2 FQDESV (reference sequence). V shed 5 bases and J shed 7 bases, with 17 bases lying between them. As DNA, the CDR3 is TGTGCCAGCAGCCCCCGGGACAATACCGGCGGGGAGCTGTTTTTT. Its translation: CASSPRDNTGGELFF.

The rearrangement links TRBV19 to TRBJ2-1, with 11 bases aligning to TRBD2. Germline assignment: CDR1 LNHDA and CDR2 SQIVND (reference sequence). The V gene end was trimmed by 7 bases and the J gene end by 0 bases; junction bases not matched to a gene: 8. CDR3 length: 17 amino acids. The CDR3 coding sequence is TGTGCCAGTATGGGGCTAGCGGGGGGAAACTCCTACAATGAGCAGTTCTTC. Residues: CASMGLAGGNSYNEQFF.

A few counts support this clonotype. The V gene is TRBV10-3, the J gene TRBJ1-5, with 7 nucleotides matching TRBD1. With V trimmed by 1 base and J by 5 bases, 5 bases remained unmatched. This CDR3 has 15 residues. Germline CDR1 reads ENHRY; CDR2 reads SYGVKD. The CDR3 DNA is TGTGCCATCAGTGAGTGGGACAGTAAGGATCAGCCCCAGCATTTT. Residues: CAISEWDSKDQPQHF.

This clonotype has a handful of counts. The rearrangement uses TRBV7-9 and TRBJ2-7; tentatively, D is TRBD2 (6 bases). This CDR3 has 15 residues. The V gene's germline CDR1 is SEHNR and CDR2 FQNEAQ (reference sequence). V lost 3 bases to trimming and J lost 0 bases, with 12 bases between them. The DNA for the CDR3 is TGTGCCAGCAGCTTCGCTCGGGAGTCCTCCTACGAGCAGTACTTC. It specifies CASSFARESSYEQYF.

V and J are TRBV27 and TRBJ1-5; D uncertain. This CDR3 comprises 14 residues. Per germline, CDR1 MNHEY and CDR2 SMNVEV (reference sequence). Trimming removed 10 bases from V and 3 bases from J, with 16 bases in between. CDR3 protein: CATSDPKANQPQHF. In nucleotides, the CDR3 is TGTGCCACCTCAGACCCAAAGGCCAATCAGCCCCAGCATTTT.